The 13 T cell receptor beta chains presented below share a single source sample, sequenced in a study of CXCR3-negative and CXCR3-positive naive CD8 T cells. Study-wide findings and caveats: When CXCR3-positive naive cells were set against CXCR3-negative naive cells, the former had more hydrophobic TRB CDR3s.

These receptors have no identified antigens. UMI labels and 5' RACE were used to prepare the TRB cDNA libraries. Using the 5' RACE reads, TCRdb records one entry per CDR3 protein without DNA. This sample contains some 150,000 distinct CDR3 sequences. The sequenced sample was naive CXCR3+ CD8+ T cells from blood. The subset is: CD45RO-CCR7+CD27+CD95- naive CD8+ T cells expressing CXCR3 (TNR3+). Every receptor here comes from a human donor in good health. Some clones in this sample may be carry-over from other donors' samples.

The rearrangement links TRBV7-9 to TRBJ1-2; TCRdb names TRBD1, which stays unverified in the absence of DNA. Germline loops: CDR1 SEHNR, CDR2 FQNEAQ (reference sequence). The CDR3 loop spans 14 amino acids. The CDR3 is CASSHPGDPSGYTF.

CDR3 sequence: CSVEEVDQEHTNYGYTF. This sequence joins TRBV29-1 and TRBJ1-2. The germline CDR1 and CDR2 sequences are SQVTM and ANQGSEA. The CDR3 length is 17 residues.

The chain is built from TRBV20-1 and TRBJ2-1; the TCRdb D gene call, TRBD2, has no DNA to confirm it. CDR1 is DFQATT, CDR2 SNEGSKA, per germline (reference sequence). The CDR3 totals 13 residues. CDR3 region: CSTIAGDYNEQFF.

The CDR3 loop reads CASSFEGASTEAFF. The chain recombines TRBV28 with TRBJ1-1; the D call from TCRdb, TRBD1, cannot be confirmed without DNA. This CDR3 comprises 14 residues. Germline CDR1 and CDR2: MDHEN and SYDVKM.

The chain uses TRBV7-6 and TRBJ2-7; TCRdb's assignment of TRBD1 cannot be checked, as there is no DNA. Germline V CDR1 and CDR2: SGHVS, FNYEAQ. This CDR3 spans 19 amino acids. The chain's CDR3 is CASSLEWGSGGLYSYEQYF.

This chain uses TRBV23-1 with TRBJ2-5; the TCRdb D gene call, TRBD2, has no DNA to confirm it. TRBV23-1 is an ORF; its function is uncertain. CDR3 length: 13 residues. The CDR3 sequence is CASSRPEGETQYF.

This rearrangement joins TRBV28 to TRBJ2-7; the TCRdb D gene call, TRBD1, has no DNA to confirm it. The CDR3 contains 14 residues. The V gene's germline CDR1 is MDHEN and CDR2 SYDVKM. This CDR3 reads CASSPRLRPYEQYF.

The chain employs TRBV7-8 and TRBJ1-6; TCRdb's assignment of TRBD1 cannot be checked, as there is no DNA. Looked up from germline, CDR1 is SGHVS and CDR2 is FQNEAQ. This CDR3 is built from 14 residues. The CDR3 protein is CASSARDSNSPLHF.

CDR3 sequence reads: CSARDPTGGTDNEQFF. The chain employs TRBV20-1 and TRBJ2-1; the TCRdb call, TRBD1, lacks DNA for checking. This CDR3 comprises 16 residues. Germline V gene lookup returns CDR1 DFQATT and CDR2 SNEGSKA (reference sequence).

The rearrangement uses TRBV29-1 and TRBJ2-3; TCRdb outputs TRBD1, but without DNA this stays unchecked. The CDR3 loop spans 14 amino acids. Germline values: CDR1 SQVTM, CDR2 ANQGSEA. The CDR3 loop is CSVEGLQGIDTQYF.

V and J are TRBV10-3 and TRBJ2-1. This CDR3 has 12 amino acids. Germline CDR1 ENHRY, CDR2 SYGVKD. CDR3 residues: CAIGEGRDEQFF.

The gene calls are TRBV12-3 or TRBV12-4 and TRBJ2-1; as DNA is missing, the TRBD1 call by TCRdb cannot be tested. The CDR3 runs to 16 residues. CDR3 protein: CASSFIGASSYNEQFF.

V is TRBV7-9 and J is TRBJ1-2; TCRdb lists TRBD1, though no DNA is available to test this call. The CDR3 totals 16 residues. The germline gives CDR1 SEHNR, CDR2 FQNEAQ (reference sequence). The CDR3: CASSLRGQEIFYGYTF.